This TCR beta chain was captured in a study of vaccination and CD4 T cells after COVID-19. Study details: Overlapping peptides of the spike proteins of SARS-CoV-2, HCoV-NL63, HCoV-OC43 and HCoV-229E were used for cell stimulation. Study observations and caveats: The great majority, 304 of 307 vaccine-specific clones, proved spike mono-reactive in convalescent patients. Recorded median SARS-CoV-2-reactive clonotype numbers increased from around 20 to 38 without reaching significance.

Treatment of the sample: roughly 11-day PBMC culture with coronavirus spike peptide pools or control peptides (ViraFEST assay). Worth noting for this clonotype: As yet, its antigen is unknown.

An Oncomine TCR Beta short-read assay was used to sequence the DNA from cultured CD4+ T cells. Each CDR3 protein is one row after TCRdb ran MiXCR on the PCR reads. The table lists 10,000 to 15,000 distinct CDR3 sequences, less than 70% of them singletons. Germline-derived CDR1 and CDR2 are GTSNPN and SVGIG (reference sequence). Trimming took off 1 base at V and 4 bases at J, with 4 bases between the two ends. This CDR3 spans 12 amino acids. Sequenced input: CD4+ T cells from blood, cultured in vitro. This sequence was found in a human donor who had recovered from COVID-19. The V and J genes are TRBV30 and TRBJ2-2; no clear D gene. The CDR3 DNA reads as TGTGCCTGGAGTGAGGGCACCGGGGAGCTGTTTTTT. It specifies CAWSEGTGELFF.